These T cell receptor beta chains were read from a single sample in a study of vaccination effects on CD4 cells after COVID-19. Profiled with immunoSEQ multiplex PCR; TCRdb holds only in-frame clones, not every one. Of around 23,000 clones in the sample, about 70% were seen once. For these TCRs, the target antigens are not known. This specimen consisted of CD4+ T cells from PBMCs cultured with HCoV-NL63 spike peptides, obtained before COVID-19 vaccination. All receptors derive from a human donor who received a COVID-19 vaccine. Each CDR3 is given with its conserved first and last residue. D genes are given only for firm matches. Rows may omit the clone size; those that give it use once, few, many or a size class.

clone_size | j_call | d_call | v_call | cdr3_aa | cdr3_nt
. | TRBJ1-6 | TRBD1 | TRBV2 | CASSVLDRGDSPLHF | TGTGCCAGCAGTGTGCTGGACAGGGGGGATTCACCCCTCCACTTT
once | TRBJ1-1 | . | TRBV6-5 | CASTSRRADTEAFF | TGTGCCAGCACCAGCCGCAGGGCGGACACTGAAGCTTTCTTT
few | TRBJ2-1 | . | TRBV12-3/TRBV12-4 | CASSLATNNEQFF | TGTGCCAGCAGTTTAGCGACGAACAATGAGCAGTTCTTC
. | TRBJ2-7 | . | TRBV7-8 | CASSFDREYEQYF | TGTGCCAGCAGCTTCGACCGGGAATACGAGCAGTACTTC
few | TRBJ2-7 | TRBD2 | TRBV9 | CASTPGLAGVGGSYEQYF | TGTGCCAGCACGCCGGGACTAGCGGGAGTAGGAGGATCCTACGAGCAGTACTTC
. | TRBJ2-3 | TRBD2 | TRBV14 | CASSPGGAGTDTQYF | TGTGCCAGCAGCCCGGGAGGGGCTGGCACAGATACGCAGTATTTT
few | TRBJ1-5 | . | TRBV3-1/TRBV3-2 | CASSPQAGQPQHF | TGTGCCAGCAGCCCACAGGCCGGGCAGCCCCAGCATTTT
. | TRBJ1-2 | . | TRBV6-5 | CASSYSISGTNYGYTF | TGTGCCAGCAGTTACTCCATTTCCGGGACTAACTATGGCTACACCTTC
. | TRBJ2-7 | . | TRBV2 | CASMTAYEQYF | TGTGCCAGCATGACAGCCTACGAGCAGTACTTC
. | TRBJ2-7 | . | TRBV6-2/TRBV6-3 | CASSYGLYEQYF | TGTGCCAGCAGTTACGGGCTCTACGAGCAGTACTTC
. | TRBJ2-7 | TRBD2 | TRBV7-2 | CASSFGGRTNEQYF | TGTGCCAGCAGCTTCGGCGGGAGAACGAACGAGCAGTACTTC
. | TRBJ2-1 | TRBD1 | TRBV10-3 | CAIRATGQATGPSYNEQFF | TGTGCCATCAGAGCCACGGGACAGGCGACTGGACCCTCCTACAATGAGCAGTTCTTC
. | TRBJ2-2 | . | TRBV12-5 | CASVMDPPSGELFF | TGTGCTAGTGTCATGGACCCACCGAGTGGGGAGCTGTTTTTT
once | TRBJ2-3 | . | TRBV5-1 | CASSLVGLPGTDTQYF | TGCGCCAGCAGCTTGGTAGGCCTTCCAGGCACAGATACGCAGTATTTT
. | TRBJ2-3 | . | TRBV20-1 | CSASISGSTDTQYF | TGCAGTGCTAGTATAAGTGGTTCCACAGATACGCAGTATTTT
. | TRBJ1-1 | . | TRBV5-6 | CASSLGIGLNTEAFF | TGTGCCAGCAGCTTGGGCATCGGGTTGAACACTGAAGCTTTCTTT
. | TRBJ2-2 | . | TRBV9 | CASSGRWAGELFF | TGTGCCAGCAGCGGCCGATGGGCCGGGGAGCTGTTTTTT
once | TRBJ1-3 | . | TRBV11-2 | CASSLELGPGNTIYF | TGTGCCAGCAGCTTAGAGCTTGGTCCCGGAAACACCATATATTTT
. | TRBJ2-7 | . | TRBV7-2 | CASSSRQGLEQYF | TGTGCCAGCAGCTCAAGACAGGGACTCGAGCAGTACTTC
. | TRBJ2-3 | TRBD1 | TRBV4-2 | CASSQTPTGGIDTQYF | TGTGCCAGCAGCCAAACGCCGACAGGGGGCATAGATACGCAGTATTTT
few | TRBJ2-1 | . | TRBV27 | CASRDRPGGREQFF | TGTGCCAGCAGGGACAGGCCCGGGGGGAGAGAGCAGTTCTTC
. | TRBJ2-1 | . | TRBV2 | CASSEWAGEQFF | TGTGCCAGCAGTGAATGGGCAGGCGAGCAGTTCTTC
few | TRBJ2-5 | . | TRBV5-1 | CASSLASGQETQYF | TGCGCCAGCAGCTTGGCGTCAGGTCAGGAGACCCAGTACTTC
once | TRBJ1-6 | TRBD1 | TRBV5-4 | CASSSTGVGNSPLHF | TGTGCCAGCAGCTCAACAGGGGTGGGTAATTCACCCCTCCACTTT
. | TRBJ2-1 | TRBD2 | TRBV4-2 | CASSPGLAGEVEQFF | TGTGCCAGCAGCCCGGGACTAGCGGGAGAGGTTGAGCAGTTCTTC
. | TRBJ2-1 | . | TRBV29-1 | CSASPNVGNEQFF | TGCAGCGCATCACCGAACGTCGGAAATGAGCAGTTCTTC
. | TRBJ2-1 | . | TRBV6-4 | CASNRDPVDNEQFF | TGTGCCAGCAACCGGGACCCTGTTGACAATGAGCAGTTCTTC
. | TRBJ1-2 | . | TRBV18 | CASSAVEGRVGYTF | TGTGCCAGCTCAGCTGTCGAGGGAAGGGTCGGCTACACCTTC